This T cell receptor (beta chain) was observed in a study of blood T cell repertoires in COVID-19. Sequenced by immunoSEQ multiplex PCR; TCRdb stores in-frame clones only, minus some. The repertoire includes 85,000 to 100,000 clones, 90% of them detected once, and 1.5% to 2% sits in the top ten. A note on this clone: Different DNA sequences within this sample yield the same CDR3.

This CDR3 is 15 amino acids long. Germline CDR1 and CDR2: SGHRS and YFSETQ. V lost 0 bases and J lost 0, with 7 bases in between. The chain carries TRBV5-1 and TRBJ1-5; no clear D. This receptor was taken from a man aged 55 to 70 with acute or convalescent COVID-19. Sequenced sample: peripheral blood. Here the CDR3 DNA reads TGCGCCAGCAGCTTGGACGGAGATAGCAATCAGCCCCAGCATTTT. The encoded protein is CASSLDGDSNQPQHF.